This T cell receptor beta chain was sequenced for a study of T cell responses to AZD1222 COVID-19 vaccine (dated by TCRdb to about 2021). Study-level background: TCR sequencing covered more than 230 trial participants: 200 to 220 given two doses of AZD1222 and 26 given two doses of MenACWY control vaccine. Trial participants were enrolled by age into 18-55, 56-69 and 70-plus year subgroups, with around 140, 26 and 57 TCR-sequenced participants respectively. Findings and caveats that apply to the study as a whole: Because no samples from the day 14 peak response were available, repertoires could be characterized only after the peak T cell response. The 56-69-year group was small, and its depth increase did not reach significance, likely because of low power. After two AZD1222 doses, spike-specific TCR breadth and depth were significantly higher than at day 0 and than in MenACWY recipients. Epitopes outside the regions mutated in the B.1.351 and B.1.1.7 variants were reportedly recognized by nearly half of the unique spike-specific TCRs. Vaccine-associated CD4 TCRs spanned the whole spike protein, with dominant responses in regions 160-218 and 743-854. Participants were mostly white British, with more females than males. The authors suggested clonal diversity may have been underestimated. Conclusions about previously exposed vaccinees were limited because only six or seven AZD1222 recipients were SARS-CoV-2 seropositive at baseline.

The CDR3 regions of human TCRbeta chains were subjected to immunosequencing. On the study's bioinformatics: TCRs in the repertoires were matched against a reference library of SARS-CoV-2-specific TCRs that had been generated with the MIRA antigen-specificity platform. Breadth was defined as the fraction of unique TCRs that were SARS-CoV-2-associated. Depth was defined as the fraction of total T cells that were SARS-CoV-2-associated. Each spike-specific TCR was assigned to its reactive spike region and to a CD4 or CD8 class using the MIRA data. Log10-transformed breadth and depth values were compared by one-way ANOVA with Sidak's multiple comparisons tests. TCRdb retrieved this table from immuneACCESS and kept in-frame rearrangements only. Not all clones are present; in checked studies, unresolved V genes account for under half, and no reason is known for the remainder. The DNA was the basis for D and trimming; V, J and clone size are from that table. The sample table holds 95,000 to 150,000 clones, of which around 91% were seen once. The ten largest clonotypes hold about 4.2% of the sample.

A remark on this clone: This receptor's antigen is unknown. Base qualities are not provided; no much larger clone lies one nucleotide away.

The CDR3 measures 15 amino acids from cysteine to phenylalanine. CDR3 DNA only is kept here, 45 bases in frame from base 1. The time point label corresponds to: baseline before first vaccination. According to the study, the label for this sample's treatment or condition signals: meningococcal conjugate vaccine given as trial control. The vaccinee samples were drawn from two UK trials, COV001 and COV002, one of which was a single-blind randomized controlled phase 2/3 trial testing AZD1222 (ChAdOx1 nCoV-19) in healthy adults. For TCRbeta chain sequencing, PBMC samples from trial participants were taken at day 0 and at day 28 after the second dose.

The chain employs TRBV21-1 and TRBJ2-1; the table's D call, TRBD1, has no DNA check behind it. TRBV21-1 constitutes a pseudogene. Material: peripheral blood, obtained on day 0 of MenACWY control vaccination. The receptor was derived from an adult in good health. The CDR3 reads CASSSDRSSYNEQFF. The sequenced DNA: TGTGCCAGCAGCTCGGACAGGAGCTCCTACAATGAGCAGTTCTTC.